This is a list of T cell receptor beta chains from one sample in a study of T cell responses to AZD1222 COVID-19 vaccine. Data came from immunoSEQ multiplex PCR; TCRdb stores just in-frame clones and leaves some out. The sample shows more than 100,000 clones, around 92% of them seen only once. Here the sequenced sample was peripheral blood, taken on day 0 of AZD1222 vaccination. Receptors originate from an adult in good health. Both conserved end residues are part of each CDR3. The D gene is left open where the match is weak. Not every row has a clone size; where given, it reads once, few, many or a size class.

j_call | clone_size | d_call | v_call | cdr3_aa | cdr3_nt
TRBJ2-7 | . | . | TRBV7-9 | CASSFPRPAYEQYF | TGTGCCAGCAGCTTCCCCCGGCCTGCCTACGAGCAGTACTTC
TRBJ1-2 | . | TRBD1 | TRBV27 | CASRELGTGGLTYGYTF | TGTGCCAGCAGAGAACTCGGGACAGGGGGCCTTACCTATGGCTACACCTTC
TRBJ2-1 | few | . | TRBV3-1/TRBV3-2 | CASSQGYLTTNEQFF | TGTGCCAGCAGCCAAGGCTACCTCACTACAAATGAGCAGTTCTTC
TRBJ2-7 | . | . | TRBV5-1 | CASSSDGSTAYEQYF | TGCGCCAGCAGCTCAGACGGGAGTACGGCCTACGAGCAGTACTTC
TRBJ2-1 | once | . | TRBV11-2 | CASSLAPGGGNYNEQFF | TGTGCCAGCAGCTTAGCCCCCGGTGGGGGTAACTACAATGAGCAGTTCTTC
TRBJ2-7 | few | TRBD2 | TRBV4-1 | CASSPGTSGAYEQYF | TGCGCCAGCAGCCCTGGGACTAGCGGGGCCTACGAGCAGTACTTC
TRBJ1-3 | . | . | TRBV19 | CASSTTHLTSGNTIYF | TGTGCCAGTAGTACCACTCACCTAACCTCTGGAAACACCATATATTTT
TRBJ1-5 | once | . | TRBV6-5 | CASSYDAWQPQHF | TGTGCCAGCAGTTACGACGCATGGCAGCCCCAGCATTTT
TRBJ1-1 | . | . | TRBV29-1 | CSPGGGTEAFF | TGCAGCCCGGGGGGGGGCACTGAAGCTTTCTTT
TRBJ2-3 | . | . | TRBV18 | CASSPPYGEFADTQYF | TGTGCCAGCTCACCACCCTATGGGGAGTTCGCAGATACGCAGTATTTT
TRBJ2-1 | few | TRBD2 | TRBV10-3 | CAISDLGTSGDYNEQFF | TGTGCCATCAGTGACCTAGGGACTAGCGGGGACTACAATGAGCAGTTCTTC
TRBJ1-5 | . | TRBD1 | TRBV4-1 | CASTRTGGINQPQHF | TGCGCCAGCACCAGGACAGGGGGGATCAATCAGCCCCAGCATTTT
TRBJ1-1 | few | . | TRBV5-4 | CASSRQNTEAFF | TGTGCCAGCAGCCGCCAGAACACTGAAGCTTTCTTT
TRBJ2-2 | . | . | TRBV6-5 | CASSRPSGAGELFF | TGTGCCAGCAGTCGACCTTCAGGGGCCGGGGAGCTGTTTTTT
TRBJ2-1 | . | . | TRBV10-3 | CAIRGAQRSSYNEQFF | TGTGCCATCAGGGGGGCCCAGCGGAGCTCCTACAATGAGCAGTTCTTC
TRBJ1-4 | . | TRBD1 | TRBV5-1 | CASSYTGGEKLFF | TGCGCCAGCAGTTATACAGGGGGGGAAAAACTGTTTTTT
TRBJ1-5 | . | . | TRBV5-8 | CASSSPWPQHF | TGTGCCAGCAGCTCTCCATGGCCCCAGCATTTT
TRBJ2-5 | . | . | TRBV19 | CASSIDPGPRGETQYF | TGTGCCAGTAGTATAGATCCCGGACCCCGAGGGGAGACCCAGTACTTC
TRBJ1-2 | . | . | TRBV30 | CAWSVHSGAYGYTF | TGTGCCTGGAGTGTACACTCGGGGGCGTACGGCTACACCTTC
TRBJ2-3 | once | . | TRBV5-6 | CASSSTLSDTQYF | TGTGCCAGCAGCTCGACCCTCTCAGATACGCAGTATTTT
TRBJ1-6 | once | . | TRBV15 | CATSRVGSYNSPLHF | TGTGCCACCAGCAGAGTGGGCTCCTATAATTCACCCCTCCACTTT
TRBJ2-1 | . | . | TRBV19 | CASSLEDQFGQFF | TGTGCCAGTAGCCTCGAGGACCAATTCGGGCAGTTCTTC
TRBJ2-7 | once | . | TRBV18 | CASSPPAGELYEQYF | TGTGCCAGCTCACCACCGGCAGGGGAACTCTACGAGCAGTACTTC
TRBJ1-6 | . | TRBD1 | TRBV19 | CASSTRDRDSYNSPLHF | TGTGCCAGTAGCACACGGGACAGAGACTCCTATAATTCACCCCTCCACTTT
TRBJ1-2 | . | . | TRBV19 | CASSIMGDNYGYTF | TGTGCCAGTAGTATTATGGGTGATAACTATGGCTACACCTTC
TRBJ1-3 | . | . | TRBV29-1 | CSVDEQPGSGNTIYF | TGCAGCGTTGATGAGCAGCCAGGGTCTGGAAACACCATATATTTT
TRBJ1-2 | . | TRBD1 | TRBV3-1/TRBV3-2 | CASSQGDRGHRGGYTF | TGTGCCAGCAGCCAGGGGGACAGGGGGCACAGGGGTGGCTACACCTTC
TRBJ2-7 | . | TRBD2 | TRBV6-5 | CASSYSGGRYEQYF | TGTGCCAGCAGTTACAGCGGGGGTCGGTACGAGCAGTACTTC
TRBJ1-6 | . | . | TRBV6-4 | CASSDGPGSNSPLHF | TGTGCCAGCAGTGACGGGCCGGGAAGCAATTCACCCCTCCACTTT
TRBJ2-3 | . | . | TRBV5-1 | CASSLASDTQYF | TGCGCCAGCAGCTTGGCCTCGGATACGCAGTATTTT
TRBJ2-1 | once | . | TRBV6-5 | CASSYSESGEQFF | TGTGCCAGCAGTTACTCGGAGTCGGGTGAGCAGTTCTTC
TRBJ2-7 | once | . | TRBV29-1 | CSVVGGRGDEQYF | TGCAGCGTTGTGGGTGGTAGAGGGGACGAGCAGTACTTC
TRBJ1-6 | once | . | TRBV7-2 | CASSFVGTLNSPLHF | TGTGCCAGCAGCTTCGTCGGGACACTAAATTCACCCCTCCACTTT
TRBJ2-5 | . | . | TRBV7-9 | CASSPADQETQYF | TGTGCCAGCAGCCCCGCTGATCAAGAGACCCAGTACTTC
TRBJ2-7 | . | TRBD1 | TRBV2 | CASTRGRVRYEQYF | TGTGCCAGCACCAGGGGGAGAGTCAGGTACGAGCAGTACTTC
TRBJ2-1 | . | TRBD2 | TRBV19 | CASSTDSGGPRNEQFF | TGTGCCAGTAGCACCGATAGCGGGGGCCCGCGGAATGAGCAGTTCTTC
TRBJ1-1 | . | . | TRBV18 | CASSNGGYTEAFF | TGTGCCAGCTCAAACGGGGGGTACACTGAAGCTTTCTTT
TRBJ2-7 | . | . | TRBV7-8 | CASSPRSPGLRYF | TGTGCCAGCAGCCCCCGGTCCCCCGGTCTTCGGTACTTC
TRBJ1-4 | . | . | TRBV27 | CASSLGWGGNEKLFF | TGTGCCAGCAGTTTAGGATGGGGGGGGAATGAAAAACTGTTTTTT
TRBJ2-7 | few | TRBD2 | TRBV19 | CASSMTSGTYEQYF | TGTGCCAGTAGTATGACTAGCGGGACCTACGAGCAGTACTTC
TRBJ1-6 | . | . | TRBV30 | CAWVRLDGNSPLHF | TGTGCCTGGGTGAGATTGGACGGGAATTCACCCCTCCACTTT
TRBJ2-7 | . | TRBD1 | TRBV29-1 | CSAGQGGYEQYF | TGCAGCGCTGGACAGGGTGGCTACGAGCAGTACTTC